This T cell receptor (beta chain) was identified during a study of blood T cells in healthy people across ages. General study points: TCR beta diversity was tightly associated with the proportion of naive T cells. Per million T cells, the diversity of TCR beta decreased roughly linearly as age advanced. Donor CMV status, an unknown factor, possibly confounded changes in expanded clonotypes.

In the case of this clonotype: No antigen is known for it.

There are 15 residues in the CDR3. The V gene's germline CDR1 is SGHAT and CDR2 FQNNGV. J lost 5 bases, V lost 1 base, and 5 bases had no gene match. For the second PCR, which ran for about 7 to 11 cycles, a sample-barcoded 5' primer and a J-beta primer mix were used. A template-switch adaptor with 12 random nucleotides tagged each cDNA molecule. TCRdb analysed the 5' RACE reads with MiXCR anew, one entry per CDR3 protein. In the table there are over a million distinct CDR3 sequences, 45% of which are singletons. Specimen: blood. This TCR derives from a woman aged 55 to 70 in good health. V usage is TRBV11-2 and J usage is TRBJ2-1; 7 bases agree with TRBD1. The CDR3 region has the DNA TGTGCCAGCAGCTTAGGGGACAGTAAACACAATGAGCAGTTCTTC. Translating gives CASSLGDSKHNEQFF. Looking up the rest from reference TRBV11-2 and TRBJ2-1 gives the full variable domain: EAGVAQSPRYKIIEKRQSVAFWCNPISGHATLYWYQQILGQGPKLLIQFQNNGVVDDSQLPKDRFSAERLKGVDSTLKIQPAKLEDSAVYLCASSLGDSKHNEQFFGPGTRLTVL.